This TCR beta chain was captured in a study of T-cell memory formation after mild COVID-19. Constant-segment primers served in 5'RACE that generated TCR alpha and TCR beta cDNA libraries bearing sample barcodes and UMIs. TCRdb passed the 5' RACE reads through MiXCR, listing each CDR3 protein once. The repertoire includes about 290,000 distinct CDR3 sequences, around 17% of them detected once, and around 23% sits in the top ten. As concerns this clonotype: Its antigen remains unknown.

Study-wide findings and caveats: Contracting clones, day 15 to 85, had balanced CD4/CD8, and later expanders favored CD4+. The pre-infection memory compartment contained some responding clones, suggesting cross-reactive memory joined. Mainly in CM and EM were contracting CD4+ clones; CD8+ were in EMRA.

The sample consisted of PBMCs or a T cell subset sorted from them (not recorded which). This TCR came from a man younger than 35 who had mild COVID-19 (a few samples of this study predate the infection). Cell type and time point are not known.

CDR3 nucleotide sequence: TGTGCCAGCAGCCCTCGGACGGACTTTAGGGGTGGCTACACCTTC. Translated: CASSPRTDFRGGYTF. This chain connects TRBV7-8 to TRBJ1-2; weak D call: TRBD1 (5 bases). V lost 5 bases and J 7 bases, leaving 20 bases between the germline ends. This CDR3 contains 15 residues. Germline loops: CDR1 SGHVS, CDR2 FQNEAQ.